A single sample is the source of the 18 T cell receptor beta chains below, sequenced in a study of cytomegalovirus exposure and HLA in healthy donors. The PCR was carried out with 60 Vbeta primers and 13 Jbeta primers. Profiled with immunoSEQ multiplex PCR; TCRdb holds only in-frame clones, not every one. The profile covers 150,000 to 200,000 clones, with roughly 80% appearing a single time and approximately 0.51% taken by the ten largest. The sequencing sample was made of PBMCs. The receptors were gathered from a woman between 45 and 60 years old in good health and CMV-seronegative.

This CDR3 reads CASSWGRLAGFNEQFF. The CDR3 bases are TGCGCCAGCAGCTGGGGGAGACTAGCGGGGTTTAATGAGCAGTTCTTC. The gene calls are TRBV5-1 and TRBJ2-1; 11 positions agree with TRBD2. V was clipped by 3 bases and J by 7 bases; unmatched bases: 9. CDR3 size: 16 residues. Germline values: CDR1 SGHRS, CDR2 YFSETQ.

The rearrangement joins TRBV4-1 to TRBJ2-3; D unresolved. The germline V and J ends were trimmed by 5 bases and 6 bases, with 15 bases remaining between them. Germline V gene sequence: CDR1 MGHRA, CDR2 YSYEKL. The CDR3 runs to 14 residues. The CDR3 region is CASSGGIVFDTQYF. The DNA of the CDR3 is TGCGCCAGCAGCGGCGGCATCGTTTTCGATACGCAGTATTTT.

The rearrangement uses TRBV2 and TRBJ2-5; no definite D call. Per germline, CDR1 SNHLY and CDR2 FYNNEI. The CDR3 sequence is 11 residues long. V was pared by 3 bases and J by 7 bases, with 6 bases between. CDR3 amino acids: CASSERGTQYF. The CDR3 nucleotides are TGTGCCAGCAGTGAGAGAGGGACCCAGTACTTC.

CDR3 loop: CASSQWDRGGETQYF. CDR3 coding DNA: TGTGCCAGCAGCCAATGGGACAGGGGTGGTGAGACCCAGTACTTC. J is TRBJ2-5 and V is TRBV14; TRBD1 matches 10 bases. The CDR3 length is 15 residues. Looked up from germline, CDR1 is SGHDN and CDR2 is FVKESK. The trim removed 2 bases at V and 5 bases at J, leaving 5 bases unmatched.

The V gene is TRBV5-4, the J gene TRBJ2-3, with D unresolved. The length of the CDR3 is 14 residues. From germline, CDR1 is SGHNT and CDR2 YYREEE (reference sequence). V was shortened by 3 bases and J by 0 bases, with 8 bases between the two germline ends. The CDR3 region has the DNA TGTGCCAGCAGCTCCTCTACTAGCACAGATACGCAGTATTTT. Its protein product is CASSSSTSTDTQYF.

This clone was counted between two and nine times. This chain links TRBV5-1 with TRBJ2-7; 14 nucleotides line up with TRBD2. J was trimmed by 6 bases and V by 3 bases; bases with no gene match: 5. Germline V gene sequence: CDR1 SGHRS, CDR2 YFSETQ. CDR3 length: 15 residues. CDR3 sequence (DNA): TGCGCCAGCAGCTCGGGACTAGCGGGAGTAATCGAGCAGTACTTC. This codes for CASSSGLAGVIEQYF.

This chain uses TRBV5-1 with TRBJ2-3; perhaps TRBD1 as D (6 bases). This CDR3 spans 15 amino acids. V dropped 4 bases and J dropped 1 base, with 13 bases sitting between them. Germline V gene lookup returns CDR1 SGHRS and CDR2 YFSETQ. CDR3: CASSPTGFGTDTQYF. CDR3 nucleotides: TGCGCCAGCAGCCCCACAGGGTTTGGCACAGATACGCAGTATTTT.

This chain joins TRBV6-1 and TRBJ2-3; D gene uncertain. The CDR3 totals 13 residues. Between the trimmed V and J ends, which lost 4 bases and 2 bases, there was a span of 7 bases. CDR1 and CDR2 from the germline V gene are MNHNS and SASEGT. The CDR3 DNA sequence: TGTGCCAGCAGTGGGCAGGTCACAGATACGCAGTATTTT. Translated: CASSGQVTDTQYF.

The chain links TRBV28 to TRBJ2-1; 8 bases are shared with TRBD2. The CDR3 extends over 11 amino acids. Germline CDR1 MDHEN, CDR2 SYDVKM. With V trimmed by 11 bases and J by 8 bases, 5 bases remained unmatched. CDR3 nucleotides: TGTGCCGGCGGGGGGTGGCATGAGCAGTTCTTC. Translating gives CAGGGWHEQFF.

The V and J genes are TRBV4-1 and TRBJ2-7; 8 positions agree with TRBD2. Germline V lookup: CDR1 MGHRA, CDR2 YSYEKL. The CDR3 has 14 residues. After removal of 3 bases from V and 3 bases from J, the junction contained 4 bases not matched to a gene. CDR3: CASSQTGGNYEQYF. DNA for the CDR3: TGCGCCAGCAGCCAGACGGGGGGGAACTACGAGCAGTACTTC.

This clone was counted a single time. The CDR3 coding sequence is TGCGCCAGCAGCTCCGGGTATGGGGGCGCGGGCTACGAGCAGTACTTC. Amino acid sequence: CASSSGYGGAGYEQYF. The chain combines TRBV5-1 with TRBJ2-7; perhaps TRBD1 as D (6 bases). The CDR3 runs to 16 residues. V was trimmed by 3 bases and J by 3 bases, leaving 19 bases between them. Germline CDR1 reads SGHRS; CDR2 reads YFSETQ. The whole variable domain, filled in from reference TRBV5-1 and TRBJ2-7, reads KAGVTQTPRYLIKTRGQQVTLSCSPISGHRSVSWYQQTPGQGLQFLFEYFSETQRNKGNFPGRFSGRQFSNSRSEMNVSTLELGDSALYLCASSSGYGGAGYEQYFGPGTRLTVT.

The CDR3 protein is CASSYGRGPSYEQYF. CDR3 DNA sequence: TGTGCCAGCAGTTACGGGCGGGGGCCCTCCTACGAGCAGTACTTC. The rearrangement joins TRBV6-5 to TRBJ2-7; weak D call: TRBD2 (7 bases). Trimming cost V 2 bases and J 0 bases, with 11 bases left between them. Germline V gene data show CDR1 as MNHEY and CDR2 as SVGAGI. The CDR3 loop spans 15 amino acids.

The rearrangement joins TRBV7-6 to TRBJ2-5, with 8 bases fitting TRBD2. Germline trimming cut 2 bases from V and 2 bases from J; bases unmatched to any gene: 4. Germline CDR1 reads SGHVS; CDR2 reads FNYEAQ. CDR3 length: 15 residues. The CDR3 sequence is CASSLQAGEQETQYF. In DNA form, the CDR3 reads TGTGCCAGCAGCTTACAAGCGGGGGAACAAGAGACCCAGTACTTC.

This clone was observed once. The CDR3 DNA reads TGCGCCAGCAGTGGGGGAGGGGTGCGGTACGAGCAGTACTTC. This gives the protein CASSGGGVRYEQYF. J is TRBJ2-5 and V is TRBV10-2, with 7 positions matching TRBD2. The last part of the DNA fits TRBJ2-7 better; the J call may be wrong. The CDR3 consists of 14 residues. Germline CDR1 reads WSHSY; CDR2 reads SAAADI.

This chain joins TRBV5-1 and TRBJ2-4; TRBD1 matches 9 bases. The germline CDR1 and CDR2 sequences are SGHRS and YFSETQ. There are 14 residues in the CDR3. V was clipped by 4 bases and J by 8 bases; unmatched bases: 7. CDR3 sequence (DNA): TGCGCCAGCAGCCCCACAGGGGGCAACTACATTCAGTACTTC. Translating gives CASSPTGGNYIQYF.

The gene calls are TRBV19 and TRBJ1-4, with 7 bases lining up with TRBD1. After removal of 7 bases from V and 5 bases from J, the junction contained 4 bases not matched to a gene. The CDR3 runs 13 residues. Germline V CDR1 and CDR2: LNHDA, SQIVND (reference sequence). Here the CDR3 reads CASNRGLNEKLFF. CDR3 sequence (DNA): TGTGCCAGTAATAGGGGGCTGAATGAAAAACTGTTTTTT.

The chain has TRBV4-3 and TRBJ2-7, with TRBD1 matching 9 bases. CDR1 LGHNA and CDR2 YSLEER come from the germline V gene. The V segment lost 4 bases and the J segment 5 bases; nucleotides outside the gene matches: 12. This CDR3 is built from 16 residues. This CDR3 reads CASSPYPTGGSNEQYF. CDR3 DNA sequence: TGCGCCAGCAGCCCCTACCCGACAGGGGGAAGTAACGAGCAGTACTTC.

The CDR3 loop reads CASSYLPTGSGTEAFF. The DNA of the CDR3 is TGTGCCAGCAGTTACCTCCCAACAGGGAGTGGTACTGAAGCTTTCTTT. V is TRBV6-5 and J is TRBJ1-1, with D perhaps TRBD1 (6 bases). The CDR3 is 16 amino acids. Germline values: CDR1 MNHEY, CDR2 SVGAGI. Trimming left V 2 bases short and J 5 bases short, with 18 bases between.